What follows describes a single TCR beta chain. Its antigen is not known. The CDR3 runs 18 residues. V was cut by 0 bases and J by 4 bases, with 21 bases left in between. Germline V lookup: CDR1 MGHRA, CDR2 YSYEKL. The data were taken from a study of T-cell memory formation after mild COVID-19. Study-wide points: Contracting CD4+ clones were located mainly in CM and EM, and CD8+ clones in EMRA. The finding that pre-infection memory included some responding clones suggested that cross-reactive memory joined.

Sample barcodes and UMIs were carried by the TCR alpha and TCR beta cDNA libraries that 5'RACE generated with constant-segment primers. TCRdb passed the 5' RACE reads through MiXCR, listing each CDR3 protein once. Of 550,000 to 600,000 distinct CDR3 sequences listed, less than 25% were seen once; the top ten hold approximately 8.4%. The TCR was taken from an adult woman who had mild COVID-19 (a few samples of this study predate the infection). Cell type and time point are not known. The gene calls are TRBV4-1 and TRBJ1-2; D unclear. Material: PBMCs or a T cell subset sorted from them (not recorded which). Here the CDR3 reads CASSQDREVRPVLYGYTF. CDR3 nucleotide sequence: TGCGCCAGCAGCCAAGATCGAGAGGTCCGCCCGGTTCTCTATGGCTACACCTTC.